These T cell receptor beta chains were read from a single sample in a study of T cells expressing NK-cell markers. TCRdb re-called the 5' RACE reads, yielding one record per CDR3 amino acid sequence without DNA. The repertoire table contains about 140,000 distinct CDR3 sequences. What was sequenced was blood T cells: a sorted CD56 or NKG2C T cell subset, CD4+ or CD8+ T cells, or bulk PBMC T cells (not recorded which). These receptors originate from a man aged 18 to 35 in good health. Both conserved end residues are part of each CDR3.

j_call v_call cdr3_length cdr3_aa
TRBJ1-1 TRBV3-1 17 CASSQEIVGGSGTEAFF
TRBJ1-1 TRBV21-1 11 CASRRGSEAFF
TRBJ2-7 TRBV28 12 CASNPQGNEQYF
TRBJ2-2 TRBV28 16 CASSLSGRLNTGELFF
TRBJ1-1 TRBV12-3/TRBV12-4 17 CASSFVPGTVVNTEAFF
TRBJ2-3 TRBV20-1 18 CSAREGDLLAAFEDTQYF
TRBJ2-7 TRBV7-9 15 CASSGRATGSYEQYF
TRBJ1-2 TRBV28 13 CASREGGDYGYTF
TRBJ1-6 TRBV20-1 15 CSATPGTADNSPLHF
TRBJ2-3 TRBV5-1 15 CASSLKGGGSDTQYF
TRBJ2-1 TRBV19 20 CASSMSGAAGVTFLSNEQFF
TRBJ1-2 TRBV21-1 13 CASTAAINYGYTF
TRBJ2-7 TRBV12-3/TRBV12-4 15 CASRHTGTSSYEQYF
TRBJ2-7 TRBV5-4 12 CASSSRGDEQYF
TRBJ2-5 TRBV7-3 17 CASSYGQGATNQETQYF
TRBJ1-4 TRBV21-1 15 CASSNDGRVREKLFF
TRBJ2-7 TRBV12-3/TRBV12-4 15 CASSLARRDAYEQYF
TRBJ2-7 TRBV28 16 CASSLGTASSSYEQYF
TRBJ2-2 TRBV5-4 14 CASSLPDTTGELFF
TRBJ2-5 TRBV12-3/TRBV12-4 13 CASSADRGETQYF
TRBJ2-5 TRBV12-3/TRBV12-4 17 CASSYGDGTAQSETQYF
TRBJ2-2 TRBV6-5 15 CASSYLGTHTGELFF
TRBJ1-6 TRBV14 16 CASSPSGSHLYSPLHF
TRBJ2-3 TRBV25-1 12 CASSDIADTQYF
TRBJ2-1 TRBV7-6 17 CASSFARRVSSYNEQFF
TRBJ2-7 TRBV28 16 CASSRSASGSHYEQYF
TRBJ2-1 TRBV9 15 CASSVQLAGHNEQFF